This T cell receptor (beta chain) is drawn from a study of T cell responses to AZD1222 COVID-19 vaccine. Profiling relied on immunoSEQ multiplex PCR, and the TCRdb table lists in-frame clones only, not all of them. Of fewer than 200,000 clones listed, about 90% are singletons. Study conclusions and caveats: Spike-specific TCR breadth and depth rose after two AZD1222 doses. No repertoire was sampled before or during the peak T cell response, only after it. Targeting of unmutated variant regions was reportedly seen in nearly half of spike-specific TCRs.

This clone occurred once. As yet, its antigen is unknown. The CDR3 contains 15 residues. V was pared by 2 bases and J by 0 bases, with 6 bases between. Germline values: CDR1 SGHRS, CDR2 YFSETQ. Second doses were pooled across both intervals (about 4 or about 12 weeks). This chain joins TRBV5-1 and TRBJ2-6; D is undetermined. The sample here was peripheral blood, taken 28 days after the second AZD1222 dose. The receptor was isolated from an adult who received the AZD1222 COVID-19 vaccine. The CDR3 nucleotides are TGCGCCAGCAGCTTATTGAGCTCTGGGGCCAACGTCCTGACTTTC. Translating gives CASSLLSSGANVLTF.